The 10 T cell receptor beta chains below were found in one sample sequenced in a study of blood T cell repertoires in COVID-19 (dated by TCRdb to about 2020). Library construction relied on the immunoSEQ multiplex PCR assay. The source is immuneACCESS, and TCRdb retained only in-frame sequences with V and J called. Part of the clones is not carried over; for the studies checked, unresolved V genes explain less than half of this, and the remainder is unexplained. The sample records some 200,000 clones, more than 80% of which are singletons. About 9% of the sample goes to the ten largest clones. The specimen was PBMCs or T cells enriched from blood (not recorded which). Every receptor here comes from a man in his forties or fifties who had recovered from COVID-19.

The V call is TRBV30, the J call TRBJ1-1; 7 bases line up with TRBD1. V lost 5 bases and J lost 6; bases outside the gene matches: 9. Germline V gene sequence: CDR1 GTSNPN, CDR2 SVGIG (reference sequence). The CDR3 runs 13 residues. The CDR3 DNA is TGTGCCTGGGGTGACAGGGTGCGCGCTGAAGCTTTCTTT. This codes for CAWGDRVRAEAFF.

The rearrangement uses TRBV15 and TRBJ1-4; 9 bases line up with TRBD1. There are 15 residues in the CDR3. Germline loops: CDR1 LNHNV, CDR2 YYDKDF (reference sequence). V shed 4 bases, J shed 5 bases, and the junction held 5 bases outside the gene matches. CDR3 sequence: CATSTSGTGNEKLFF. The CDR3 bases are TGTGCCACCAGCACCTCCGGGACAGGGAATGAAAAACTGTTTTTT.

The genes are TRBV5-1 and TRBJ2-3; the match to TRBD1 covers 8 bases. CDR3 length equals 16 residues. The germline gives CDR1 SGHRS, CDR2 YFSETQ. With 3 bases clipped from V and 2 bases from J, the junction kept 8 bases outside the gene matches. The CDR3 coding sequence is TGCGCCAGCAGCTACTCTAGCAGGGGGCACACAGATACGCAGTATTTT. This translates into CASSYSSRGHTDTQYF.

The genes are TRBV7-8 and TRBJ1-4; TRBD1 matches at 9 bases. The trim removed 4 bases at V and 8 bases at J, leaving 8 bases unmatched. CDR3 length: 15 amino acids. CDR1 SGHVS and CDR2 FQNEAQ come from the germline V gene. CDR3 sequence: CASSSGQGHLEKLFF. The CDR3 DNA sequence: TGTGCCAGCAGCTCCGGACAGGGGCACCTAGAAAAACTGTTTTTT.

This clone was picked up a small number of times. The chain joins TRBV2 to TRBJ2-2; 9 positions agree with TRBD1. This CDR3 contains 14 residues. The germline V gene encodes CDR1 SNHLY and CDR2 FYNNEI. The junction had 4 bases not matched to a gene; V was cut back by 7 bases and J by 4 bases. CDR3 region: CASTGQGVTGELFF. CDR3 in DNA: TGTGCCAGCACGGGACAGGGTGTCACCGGGGAGCTGTTTTTT.

The V and J genes are TRBV6-5 and TRBJ2-1; 9 nucleotides align to TRBD1. The length of the CDR3 is 16 residues. Germline V gene sequence: CDR1 MNHEY, CDR2 SVGAGI. Trimming removed 3 bases from V and 7 bases from J; junction bases left unmatched: 10. CDR3 residues: CASSYNRDRVKNEQFF. Here the CDR3 DNA reads TGTGCCAGCAGTTATAACCGGGACAGGGTAAAGAATGAGCAGTTCTTC.

The V and J genes are TRBV27 and TRBJ1-1; D call uncertain. CDR3 size: 15 residues. Trimming cost V 3 bases and J 5 bases, with 16 bases left between them. The germline gives CDR1 MNHEY, CDR2 SMNVEV (reference sequence). This CDR3 reads CASSFISGVGTEAFF. The CDR3 DNA follows: TGTGCCAGCAGTTTTATATCCGGGGTGGGAACTGAAGCTTTCTTT.

The rearrangement joins TRBV10-1 to TRBJ2-3; a possible D gene is TRBD1 (6 bases). V was cut by 4 bases and J by 3 bases, with 17 bases left in between. Germline values: CDR1 WNHNN, CDR2 SYGVQD (reference sequence). The CDR3 is made up of 16 amino acids. The CDR3 region is CASSAQGFTGTDTQYF. The CDR3 DNA is TGCGCCAGCAGTGCACAGGGTTTTACAGGGACAGATACGCAGTATTTT.

The rearrangement uses TRBV5-1 and TRBJ1-1; D is possibly TRBD1 (6 bases). This CDR3 spans 14 amino acids. V gave up 2 bases and J gave up 0 bases, with 8 bases separating them. Germline CDR1 reads SGHRS; CDR2 reads YFSETQ. The CDR3 DNA sequence: TGCGCCAGCAGCTTCACAGGGATGAACACTGAAGCTTTCTTT. The encoded protein is CASSFTGMNTEAFF. The full variable domain, its missing parts supplied by reference TRBV5-1 and TRBJ1-1, is KAGVTQTPRYLIKTRGQQVTLSCSPISGHRSVSWYQQTPGQGLQFLFEYFSETQRNKGNFPGRFSGRQFSNSRSEMNVSTLELGDSALYLCASSFTGMNTEAFFGQGTRLTVV.

In this sample, this clone turned up a few times. The J gene is TRBJ2-7, the V gene TRBV5-3, with D possibly matching TRBD1 (5 bases). TRBV5-3 is reported as an ORF; its role is uncertain. V shed 3 bases and J shed 6 bases, with 7 bases lying between them. CDR3 size: 11 residues. The CDR3 bases are TGTGCCAGAAGCTCAGGGCCCGAGCAGTACTTC. It is translated as CARSSGPEQYF.